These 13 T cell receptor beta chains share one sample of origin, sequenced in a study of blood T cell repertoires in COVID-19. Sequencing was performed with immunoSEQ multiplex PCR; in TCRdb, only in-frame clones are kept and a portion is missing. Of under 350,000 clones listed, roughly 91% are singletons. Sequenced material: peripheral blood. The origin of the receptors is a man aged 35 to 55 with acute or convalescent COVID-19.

CDR3 nucleotide sequence: TGTGCCAGTATCGGGGGGAGCTCTGGAAACACCATATATTTT. Protein product: CASIGGSSGNTIYF. This rearrangement joins TRBV19 to TRBJ1-3; the D gene is possibly TRBD1 (5 bases). The CDR3 is made up of 14 amino acids. Between the trimmed V and J ends, which lost 7 bases and 0 bases, there was a span of 10 bases. CDR1 is LNHDA, CDR2 SQIVND, per germline (reference sequence).

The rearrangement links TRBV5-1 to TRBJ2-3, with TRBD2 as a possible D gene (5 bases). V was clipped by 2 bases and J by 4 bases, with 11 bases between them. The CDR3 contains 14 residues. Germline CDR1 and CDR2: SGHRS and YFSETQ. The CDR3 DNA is TGCGCCAGCAGCTTCGATACCGGGGCAGATACGCAGTATTTT. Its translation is CASSFDTGADTQYF.

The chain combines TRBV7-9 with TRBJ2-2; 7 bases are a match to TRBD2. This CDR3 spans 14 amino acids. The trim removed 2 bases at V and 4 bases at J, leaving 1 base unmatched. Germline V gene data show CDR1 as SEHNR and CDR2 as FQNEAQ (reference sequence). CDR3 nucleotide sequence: TGTGCCAGCAGCTTAACTAGCGTCACCGGGGAGCTGTTTTTT. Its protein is CASSLTSVTGELFF.

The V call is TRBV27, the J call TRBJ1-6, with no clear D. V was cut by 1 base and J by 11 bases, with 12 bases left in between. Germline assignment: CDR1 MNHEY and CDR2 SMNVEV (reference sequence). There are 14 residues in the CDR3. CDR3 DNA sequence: TGTGCCAGCAGTTTATATAGGAGCAAGACACCCCTCCACTTT. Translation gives CASSLYRSKTPLHF.

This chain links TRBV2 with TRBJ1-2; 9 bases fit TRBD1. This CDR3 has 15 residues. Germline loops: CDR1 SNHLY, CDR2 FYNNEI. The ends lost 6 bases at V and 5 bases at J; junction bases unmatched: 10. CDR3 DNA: TGTGCCAGCAGCGCAATAGGACAGGGGTGGTATGGCTACACCTTC. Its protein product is CASSAIGQGWYGYTF. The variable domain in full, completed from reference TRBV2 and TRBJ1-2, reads EPEVTQTPSHQVTQMGQEVILRCVPISNHLYFYWYRQILGQKVEFLVSFYNNEISEKSEIFDDQFSVERPDGSNFTLKIRSTKLEDSAMYFCASSAIGQGWYGYTFGSGTRLTVV.

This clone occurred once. As DNA, the CDR3 is TGTGCCAGCAGTTCCGGTAGCGGGTCCTACAATGAGCAGTTCTTC. As protein: CASSSGSGSYNEQFF. This chain uses TRBV27 with TRBJ2-1, with 7 bases that match TRBD2. Germline V CDR1 and CDR2: MNHEY, SMNVEV (reference sequence). Losses at the gene ends were 4 bases for V and 1 base for J; bases not matched to a gene: 4. This CDR3 spans 15 amino acids.

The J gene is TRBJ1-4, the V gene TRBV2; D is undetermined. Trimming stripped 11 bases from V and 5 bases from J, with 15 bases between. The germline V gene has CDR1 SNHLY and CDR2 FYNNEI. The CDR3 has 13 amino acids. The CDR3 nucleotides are TGTGCCTCGGCGGGAGTCCCAAATGAAAAACTGTTTTTT. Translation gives CASAGVPNEKLFF.

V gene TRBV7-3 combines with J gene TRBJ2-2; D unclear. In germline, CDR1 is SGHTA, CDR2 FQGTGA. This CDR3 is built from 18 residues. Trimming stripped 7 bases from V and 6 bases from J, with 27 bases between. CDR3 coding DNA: TGTGCCAGCACCTCGCCCATCTCCCTGTTCAGGCAGGCCGGGGAGCTGTTTTTT. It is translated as CASTSPISLFRQAGELFF.

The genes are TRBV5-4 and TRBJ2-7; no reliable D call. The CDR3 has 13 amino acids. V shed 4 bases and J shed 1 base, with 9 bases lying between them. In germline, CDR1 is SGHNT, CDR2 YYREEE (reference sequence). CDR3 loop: CASSGPESYEQYF. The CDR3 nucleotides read TGTGCCAGCAGCGGGCCTGAATCCTACGAGCAGTACTTC.

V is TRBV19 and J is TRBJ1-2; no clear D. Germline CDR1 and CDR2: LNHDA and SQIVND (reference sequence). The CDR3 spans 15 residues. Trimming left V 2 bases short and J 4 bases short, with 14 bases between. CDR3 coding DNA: TGTGCCAGTAGTATACGGAGAGGGCAAGGCTATGGCTACACCTTC. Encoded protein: CASSIRRGQGYGYTF.

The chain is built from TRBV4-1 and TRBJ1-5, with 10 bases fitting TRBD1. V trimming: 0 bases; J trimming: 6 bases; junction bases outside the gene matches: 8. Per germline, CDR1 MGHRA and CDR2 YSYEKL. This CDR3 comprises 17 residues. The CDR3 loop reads CASSQDQDRGHGQPQHF. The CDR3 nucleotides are TGCGCCAGCAGCCAAGATCAAGACAGGGGGCATGGTCAGCCCCAGCATTTT.

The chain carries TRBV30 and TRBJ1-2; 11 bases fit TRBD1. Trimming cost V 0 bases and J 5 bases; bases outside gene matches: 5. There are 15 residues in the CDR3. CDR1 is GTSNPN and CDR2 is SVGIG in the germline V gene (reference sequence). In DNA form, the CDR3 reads TGTGCCTGGAGTGTAGGGGACAGGGGGGTGTATGGCTACACCTTC. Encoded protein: CAWSVGDRGVYGYTF.

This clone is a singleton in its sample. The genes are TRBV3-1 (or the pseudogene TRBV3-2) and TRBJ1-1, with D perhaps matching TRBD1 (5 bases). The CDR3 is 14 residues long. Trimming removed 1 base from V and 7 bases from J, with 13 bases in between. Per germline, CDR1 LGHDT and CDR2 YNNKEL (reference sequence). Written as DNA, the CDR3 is TGTGCCAGCAGCCAAGTCGGGGGGGTCGGTGAAGCTTTCTTT. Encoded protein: CASSQVGGVGEAFF.